This TCR beta chain was observed in a study of blood T cell repertoires in COVID-19. Germline V gene lookup returns CDR1 SGHNT and CDR2 YYREEE (reference sequence). The CDR3 totals 15 residues. Trimming took 0 bases from V and 0 from J, leaving 7 bases between them. Methods used by the authors: Nucleated cell number was recorded as an estimate derived from reference gene primer amplification. Clones were sequenced by immunoSEQ multiplex PCR, and TCRdb holds only the in-frame ones, with some missing. V, J and clone size derive from that table, while D and trimming were established from the DNA sequence. This sample yields around 180,000 clones, of which 87% are seen a single time; just under 2.5% belongs to the top ten. This clone came up a few times.

This TCR was sampled from a man aged 35-49 years with active or convalescent COVID-19. The material sequenced was peripheral blood. The chain recombines TRBV5-4 with TRBJ1-3; D remains ambiguous. The CDR3 sequence: CASSLETISGNTIYF. The DNA of the CDR3 is TGTGCCAGCAGCTTGGAGACTATCTCTGGAAACACCATATATTTT. Full variable domain (outside the CDR3, taken from reference TRBV5-4 and TRBJ1-3): ETGVTQSPTHLIKTRGQQVTLRCSSQSGHNTVSWYQQALGQGPQFIFQYYREEENGRGNFPPRFSGLQFPNYSSELNVNALELDDSALYLCASSLETISGNTIYFGEGSWLTVV.